This T cell receptor beta chain was profiled in a study of monozygotic twins with inflammatory bowel disease. Study conclusions and caveats: Twins classed as concordant or discordant showed no difference in repertoire similarity, possibly from limited power. Other individuals had fewer clonotypes in common with IBD patients than with healthy twins, especially with disease activity.

A note on this clonotype: As yet, its antigen is unknown.

From its re-call of the 5' RACE reads, TCRdb lists each CDR3 protein once, without DNA. There are about 110,000 distinct CDR3 sequences in the sample, with roughly 12% held by the top ten. The blood volume drawn from each donor was roughly 2.7 ml. The germline V gene has CDR1 MDHEN and CDR2 SYDVKM. The length of the CDR3 is 14 residues. The sample comprised blood. The receptor comes from a human donor with ulcerative colitis or Crohn's disease, or a healthy co-twin of an affected twin (not recorded which). J is TRBJ2-3 and V is TRBV28; the D call from TCRdb, TRBD2, cannot be confirmed without DNA. This chain's CDR3 is CASSSSGDADTQYF.